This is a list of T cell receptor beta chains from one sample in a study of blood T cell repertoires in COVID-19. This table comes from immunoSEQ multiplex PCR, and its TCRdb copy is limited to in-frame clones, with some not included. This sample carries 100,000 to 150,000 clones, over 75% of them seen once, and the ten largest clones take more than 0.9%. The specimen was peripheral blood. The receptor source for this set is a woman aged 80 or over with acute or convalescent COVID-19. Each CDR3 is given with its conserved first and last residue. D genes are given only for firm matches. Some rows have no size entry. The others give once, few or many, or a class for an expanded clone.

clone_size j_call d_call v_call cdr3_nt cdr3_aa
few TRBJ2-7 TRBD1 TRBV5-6 TGTGCCAGCAGCTGGGGACAGGGGGGTCACGAGCAGTACTTC CASSWGQGGHEQYF
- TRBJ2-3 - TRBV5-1 TGCGCCAGCAGCTTGGGAACTAGCACAGATACGCAGTATTTT CASSLGTSTDTQYF
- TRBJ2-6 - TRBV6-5 TGTGCCAGCAGCAGAACTGGGGCCAACGTCCTGACTTTC CASSRTGANVLTF
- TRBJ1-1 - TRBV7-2 TGTGCCAGCAGCGGCAGGGGTAGAACTGAAGCTTTCTTT CASSGRGRTEAFF
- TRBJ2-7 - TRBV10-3 TGTGCCATCAGCCCCACGAGTGGCGGTTACGAGCAGTACTTC CAISPTSGGYEQYF
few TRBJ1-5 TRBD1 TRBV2 TGTGCCAGCAGTCCGGGACAGGGCGGTCAGCCCCAGCATTTT CASSPGQGGQPQHF
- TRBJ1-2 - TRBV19 TGTGCCAGTAGTATCCCTCAGGGGTTTAACTATGGCTACACCTTC CASSIPQGFNYGYTF
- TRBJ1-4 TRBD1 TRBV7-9 TGTGCCAGCAGCCTCGGACAGGGGGCTGAAAAACTGTTTTTT CASSLGQGAEKLFF
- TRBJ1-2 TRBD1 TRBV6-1 TGTGCCAGCAGTGAAATGAACAGGGGGCGGAACAACTATGGCCACACCTTC CASSEMNRGRNNYGHTF
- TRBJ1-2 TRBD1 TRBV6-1 TGTGCCAGCAGTGACGACTTTGGACAGGGAGACTATGGCTACACCTTC CASSDDFGQGDYGYTF
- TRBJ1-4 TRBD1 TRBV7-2 TGTGCCAGCACCCCAGGGGGGAATAATGAAAAACTGTTTTTT CASTPGGNNEKLFF
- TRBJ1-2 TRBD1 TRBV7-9 TGTGCCAGCAGCTTGACAGGGTTTGGCTACACCTTC CASSLTGFGYTF
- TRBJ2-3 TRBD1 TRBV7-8 TGTGCCAGCAGCCAACGACCGGGACAGGGTAAAGATACGCAGTATTTT CASSQRPGQGKDTQYF
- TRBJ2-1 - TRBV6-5 TGTGCCAGCAGCCCGCCGGTACCCTATGAGCAGTTCTTC CASSPPVPYEQFF
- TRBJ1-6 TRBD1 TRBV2 TGTGCCAGCAATACCCGCCGGGACAGTTATAATTCACCCCTCCACTTT CASNTRRDSYNSPLHF
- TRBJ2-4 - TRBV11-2 TGTGCCAGCAGCTTAGAGAGGGCGGGCAAAAACATTCAGTACTTC CASSLERAGKNIQYF
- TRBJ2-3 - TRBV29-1 TGCAGCGCAGGGAGCGGCACATGGAGCACAGATACGCAGTATTTT CSAGSGTWSTDTQYF
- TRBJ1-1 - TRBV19 TGTGCCAGTAGTATAGCAGGGGACACTGAAGCTTTCTTT CASSIAGDTEAFF
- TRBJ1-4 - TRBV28 TGTGCCAGCAGTTTATACGGAGGTAATGAAAAACTGTTTTTT CASSLYGGNEKLFF
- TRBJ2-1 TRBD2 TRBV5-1 TGCGCCAGCAGCCCGGGACTAGGGGACAATGAGCAGTTCTTC CASSPGLGDNEQFF
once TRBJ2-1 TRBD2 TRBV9 TGTGCCAGCAGCGTAGGATCATACGGGGGGGCCAATGAGCAGTTCTTC CASSVGSYGGANEQFF
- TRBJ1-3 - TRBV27 TGTGCCAGCAGTTTATCTGGAGCCGGAAACACCATATATTTT CASSLSGAGNTIYF
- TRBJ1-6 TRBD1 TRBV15 TGTGCCACGAAACTAGACAGGGCGGATAATTCACCCCTCCACTTT CATKLDRADNSPLHF
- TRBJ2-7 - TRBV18 TGTGCCAGCTCTGGCGGCGACAGGTCCCACGAGCAGTACTTC CASSGGDRSHEQYF
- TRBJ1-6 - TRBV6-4 TGTGCCAGCAGTCTGACAGAAAATTCACCCCTCCACTTT CASSLTENSPLHF
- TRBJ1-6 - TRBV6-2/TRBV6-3 TGTGCCAGCAGTTTCCAGGGCAATTCACCCCTCCACTTT CASSFQGNSPLHF
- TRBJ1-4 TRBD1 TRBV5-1 TGCGCCAGCAGCTTGGACAGGGGAGGTAGCGAAAAACTGTTTTTT CASSLDRGGSEKLFF
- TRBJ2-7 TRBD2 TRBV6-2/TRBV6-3 TGTGCCAGCCGTTCCACTAGCGGGGGGGAGCAGTACTTC CASRSTSGGEQYF
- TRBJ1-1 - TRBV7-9 TGTGCCAGCAGCTTAACAACAGGAAACACTGAAGCTTTCTTT CASSLTTGNTEAFF
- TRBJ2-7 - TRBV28 TGTGCCAGCGTTTGGTCTGGAGGTTCCTACGAGCAGTACTTC CASVWSGGSYEQYF
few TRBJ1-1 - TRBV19 TGTGCCAGTAGTATAGATCGCCCAGGGGTGGACACTGAAGCTTTCTTT CASSIDRPGVDTEAFF
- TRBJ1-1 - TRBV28 TGTGCCAGCAGTGCCCCCAGGGGACGGAACACTGAAGCTTTCTTT CASSAPRGRNTEAFF
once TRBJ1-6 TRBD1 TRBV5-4 TGTGCCAGCAGCTTGTGGGGACAGGGGAATTCACCCCTCCACTTT CASSLWGQGNSPLHF
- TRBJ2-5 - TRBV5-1 TGCGCCAGCAGCTTGGCTGAGACCCAGTACTTC CASSLAETQYF
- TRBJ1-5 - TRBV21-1 TGTGCCAGCAGCAAGGGACAGCCCTTTCTGAGATCCCAGCCCCAGCATTTT CASSKGQPFLRSQPQHF
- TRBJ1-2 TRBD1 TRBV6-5 TGTGCCAGCAGTACCGACAGGGGGGGATATGGCTACACCTTC CASSTDRGGYGYTF
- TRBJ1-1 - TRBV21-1 TGTGCCGGCCCGCCGTCGGGACAGCCCTACAACACTGAAGCTTTCTTT CAGPPSGQPYNTEAFF
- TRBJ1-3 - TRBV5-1 TGCGCCAGCAGCCGCAGCCTAGGGAGCTCTGGAAACACCATATATTTT CASSRSLGSSGNTIYF
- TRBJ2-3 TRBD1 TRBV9 TGTGCCAGCAGCGTAGGAGGGGGCGCCATGCATGATACGCAGTATTTT CASSVGGGAMHDTQYF
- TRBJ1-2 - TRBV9 TGTGCCAGCAGCCCCTTCGGTCGAGGCCTAGCTAACTATGGCTACACCTTC CASSPFGRGLANYGYTF
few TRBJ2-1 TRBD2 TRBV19 TGTGCCAGTAAGCCTAGCGGGAGTGGGAATGAGCAGTTCTTC CASKPSGSGNEQFF
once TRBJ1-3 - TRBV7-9 TGTGCCAGCAGCTTATGGACAGCCAGCTCTGGAAACACCATATATTTT CASSLWTASSGNTIYF
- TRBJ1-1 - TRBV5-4 TGTGCCAGCAGCTTGTGGGGGCGGAAGTCTGAAGCTTTCTTT CASSLWGRKSEAFF
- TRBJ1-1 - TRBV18 TGTGCCAGCTCACGGTTACAGGGAACTGAAGCTTTCTTT CASSRLQGTEAFF
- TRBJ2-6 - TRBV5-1 TGCGCCAGCAGCGCAGCAGGGTTTTCAACTGGGGCCAACGTCCTGACTTTC CASSAAGFSTGANVLTF
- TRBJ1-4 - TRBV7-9 TGTGCCAGCAGCGGGCCGTGGGATGAAAAACTGTTTTTT CASSGPWDEKLFF
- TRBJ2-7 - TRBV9 TGTGCCAGCAGCGTAGGTGCGGGGCAGCCCTACGAGCAGTACTTC CASSVGAGQPYEQYF
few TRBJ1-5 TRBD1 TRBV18 TGTGCCAGCTCAGAGACAGGGGGCAATCAGCCCCAGCATTTT CASSETGGNQPQHF
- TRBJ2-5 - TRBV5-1 TGCGCCAGCTTCAGGGACTGGCAAGAGACCCAGTACTTC CASFRDWQETQYF
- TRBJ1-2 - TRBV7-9 TGTGCCAGCACCCCTCCTCGAGGCAGCGAAGTCTATGGCTACACCTTC CASTPPRGSEVYGYTF
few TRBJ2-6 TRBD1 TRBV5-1 TGCGCCAGCAGCTTGCAGGGGGCGTTAACCTCTGGGGCCAACGTCCTGACTTTC CASSLQGALTSGANVLTF
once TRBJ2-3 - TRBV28 TGTGCCAGCAGCTCCCCAAGCGCGGGATGGAATACGCAGTATTTT CASSSPSAGWNTQYF
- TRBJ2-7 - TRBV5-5 TGTGCCAGCAGCTTGGTACCAGGACAGAGCTACGAGCAGTACTTC CASSLVPGQSYEQYF
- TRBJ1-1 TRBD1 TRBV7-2 TGTGCCAGCAGCTTGACCGGGACAGTCGGTGTAGCTTTCTTT CASSLTGTVGVAFF
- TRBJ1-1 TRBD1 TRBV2 TGTGCCAGTCAAGTATGGGACAGTGGGGGCCAAGCTTTCTTT CASQVWDSGGQAFF
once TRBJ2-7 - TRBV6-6 TGTGCCAGCAGTCGGGGGGCACATTTTCTTTCCTCCTACGAGCAGTACTTC CASSRGAHFLSSYEQYF
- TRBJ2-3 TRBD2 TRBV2 TGTGCCAGCGGGAGGGGACTAGCGGGAAACACAGATACGCAGTATTTT CASGRGLAGNTDTQYF
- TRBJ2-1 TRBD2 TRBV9 TGTGCCAGCAGCGTAGAAGCGGGGGGAAACAATGAGCAGTTCTTC CASSVEAGGNNEQFF